The present T cell receptor (beta chain) was sequenced within a study of molecular identifiers for immune sequencing clone quantification. Generation of bulk TCR libraries relied on previously described methods and listed TCR primers. Each CDR3 protein is one row after TCRdb ran MiXCR on the PCR reads. The data show 300,000 to 400,000 distinct CDR3 sequences, 20% to 25% seen once. With V trimmed by 3 bases and J by 0 bases, 16 bases remained unmatched. Germline V lookup: CDR1 LNHDA, CDR2 SQIVND (reference sequence). The CDR3 has 21 amino acids. Naive CD8 T cells were sorted as CD8+CD4-CCR7+CD45RA+. The study's findings and limits: Clonotypes surpassing 20 RNA copies contained over 97% of effector molecules, versus under 1% in naive cells.

Worth noting for this clonotype: Its antigen is undetermined.

Input material: naive CD8+ T cells from blood, with Jurkat cell RNA spiked in. As to subset: FACS-sorted CD8+CD4-CCR7+CD45RA+ naive T cells. The chain is built from TRBV19 and TRBJ2-6, with 8 bases fitting TRBD1. This TCR came from a human donor in good health. Some libraries in this study had Jurkat cell RNA spiked in. The CDR3 loop reads CASSIPPDRADLSSGANVLTF. The DNA of the CDR3 is TGTGCCAGTAGTATCCCCCCGGACAGGGCCGATTTGAGCTCTGGGGCCAACGTCCTGACTTTC.